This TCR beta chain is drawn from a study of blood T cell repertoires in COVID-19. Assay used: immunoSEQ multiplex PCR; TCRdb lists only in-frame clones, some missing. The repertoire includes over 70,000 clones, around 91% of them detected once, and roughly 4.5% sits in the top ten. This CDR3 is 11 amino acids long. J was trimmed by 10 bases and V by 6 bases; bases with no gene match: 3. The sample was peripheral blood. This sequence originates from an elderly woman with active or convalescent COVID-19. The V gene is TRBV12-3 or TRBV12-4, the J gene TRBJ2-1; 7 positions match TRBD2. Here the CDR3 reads CASRRLAEQFF. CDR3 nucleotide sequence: TGTGCCAGCAGACGACTAGCCGAGCAGTTCTTC.